This T cell receptor beta chain was obtained from a study of CD8 T cells in Susac syndrome. RNA totalling roughly 0.45 to 1 ug underwent reverse transcription with random hexamers. The method of amplification for TCR beta CDR3 was immunoSEQ multiplex PCR, covering 54 Vbeta and 13 Jbeta. Using its own MiXCR run on the immunoSEQ multiplex PCR reads, TCRdb lists one record per CDR3 protein. Of about 250,000 distinct CDR3 sequences in the sample, about 94% are singletons; the top ten hold about 0.071%. This clonotype was found once. In germline, CDR1 is GTSNPN, CDR2 SVGIG (reference sequence). The CDR3 extends over 16 amino acids. V shed 0 bases and J shed 11 bases, with 20 bases lying between them. TCR beta was sequenced from blood CD8+ and CD4+ T cells. TEMRA cells were enriched by FACS, while CD8+ and CD4+ T cells were obtained through a negative isolation that was performed magnetically.

This TCR derives from a human donor with multiple sclerosis. Sequencing was carried out using CD4+ T cells from PBMCs. The chain links TRBV30 to TRBJ1-6, with D maybe TRBD1 (6 bases). CDR3 sequence reads: CAWSVRLGGAKPPLHF. The DNA for the CDR3 is TGTGCCTGGAGTGTCCGACTCGGGGGGGCGAAACCACCCCTCCACTTT.